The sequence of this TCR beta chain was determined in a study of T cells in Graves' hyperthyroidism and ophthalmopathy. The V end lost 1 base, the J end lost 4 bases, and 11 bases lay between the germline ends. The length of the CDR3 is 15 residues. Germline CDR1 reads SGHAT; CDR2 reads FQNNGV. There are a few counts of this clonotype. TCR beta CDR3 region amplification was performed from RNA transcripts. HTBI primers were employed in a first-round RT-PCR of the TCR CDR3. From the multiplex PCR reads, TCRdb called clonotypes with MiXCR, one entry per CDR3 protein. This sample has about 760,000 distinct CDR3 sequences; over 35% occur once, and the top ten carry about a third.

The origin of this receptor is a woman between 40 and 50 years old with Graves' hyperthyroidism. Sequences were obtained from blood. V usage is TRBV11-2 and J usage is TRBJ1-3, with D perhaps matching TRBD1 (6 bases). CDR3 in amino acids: CASSLGTGKGNTIYF. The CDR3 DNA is TGTGCCAGCAGCTTAGGAACAGGGAAAGGAAACACCATATATTTT.